This T cell receptor beta chain was retrieved from a study of T-cell memory formation after mild COVID-19. Overall study: For the most part, TCR clusters were specific to one donor. Findings and caveats of the study: Later expanders leaned CD4+, whereas day 15 to 85 contracting clones were balanced CD4/CD8. CD4+ clones that contracted lay mainly in CM and EM; CD8+ ones lay in EMRA.

About this clonotype: The antigen is not known.

TCRdb re-analysed the 5' RACE reads in MiXCR, keeping a single row per CDR3 protein. There are 390,000 or so distinct CDR3 sequences in the sample; about 15% occur only once, and around a fifth lies in the top ten. Input material: PBMCs or a T cell subset sorted from them (not recorded which). The sequence was obtained from a man younger than 35 who had mild COVID-19 (a few samples of this study predate the infection). Cell type and time point are not known.

CDR3 in amino acids: CASSLLTGRETQYF. CDR3 DNA: TGCGCCAGCAGCTTGTTAACTGGGAGGGAGACCCAGTACTTC. The chain uses TRBV5-1 and TRBJ2-5, with a tentative D call TRBD2 (6 bases). Trimming stripped 1 base from V and 5 bases from J, with 12 bases between. This CDR3 is built from 14 residues. CDR1 is SGHRS and CDR2 is YFSETQ in the germline V gene.